This paragraph reports one T cell receptor beta chain. This clonotype was observed a handful of times. It has no known antigen specificity. No base quality information exists; no much larger clone differs at one position. The data originate from a study of response to subunit inactivated influenza vaccine (dated by TCRdb to the late 2010s). With respect to the entire study: To follow how T cells responded to a trivalent subunit inactivated influenza vaccine, the researchers relied on deep quantitative profiling of the T cell receptor repertoire. The study at large found these results: The authors proposed that each seasonal influenza vaccination may bring in only a limited number of new T cells.

The library relied on RT-PCR. The instrument was an Illumina HiSeq 2500. TCRdb trimmed the raw reads at Q25, called clones with MiXCR and kept productive beta chains. Rows with a matching CDR3 protein are joined into one entry that keeps the most common DNA and genes. Within this sample are about 570,000 distinct CDR3 sequences, with approximately 11% of them counted one time only. Roughly 9.6% of the sample goes to the ten largest clones. V gives up 0 bases and J gives up 5 bases, and the segment between their germline ends measures 11 bases. Reading the germline V gene gives CDR1 SGHRS and CDR2 YFSETQ. Measured from the cysteine to the phenylalanine, the CDR3 is 14 residues long. The retained sequence is limited to the CDR3, 42 bases, with the frame set at the first base. The same sample was also used in a study of T cells expressing NK-cell markers. The second study's authors report: TCR beta cDNA libraries were made by 5'RACE template switching that added a universal primer site and unique molecular identifiers. In sorted CD3+CD56+NKG2C+, CD3+CD56+NKG2C- and CD3+CD56-NKG2C+ T-cell subsets from 7 or 8 donors, TCR beta-chain repertoires were profiled. Seven of the eight sequenced donors were HCMV-seropositive and one was HCMV-seronegative. To restrict sorting to alphabetaTCR-expressing T cells, an anti-gammadeltaTCR antibody was added in several experiments. For six donors, the dominant CD3+CD56+NKG2C+ clonotypes were among the top 10 CD8+ clonotypes and accounted for about 1.0-7.0% of CD8+ T cells. Those dominant clonotypes were again the most abundant among CD3+CD56-NKG2C+ cells in a handful of donors, at roughly 25-65%. It remained unclear whether the expanded NKG2C-expressing T cell clones were specific for HCMV antigens. All eight donors whose samples were sequenced were randomly selected healthy volunteers, three of them men and five women. A commercial ELISA kit detecting HCMV-specific IgG in serum was used to determine HCMV serostatus. Peripheral blood mononuclear cells were isolated from blood by Ficoll density gradient centrifugation. Bulk peripheral blood T-cell repertoires were additionally sequenced from unsorted PBMC for six donors. cDNA synthesis was primed from the TCR beta constant segment, followed by two successive PCR amplification steps. Illumina HiSeq 2000/2500, MiSeq or NextSeq was used to sequence libraries as 2 x 150 bp reads. MIGEC was used to demultiplex reads and group reads by UMI, and MiTCR was used to assemble and quantify clonotypes. To exclude erroneous sequences, any TCR cDNA sequence not supported by at least two reads was discarded. The tcR package was used for downstream repertoire analysis, and clonotypes were matched across fractions by CDR3 nucleotide sequence plus V segment. VDJmatch was used to annotate antigen specificity against VDJdb, with one amino acid substitution in CDR3 permitted.

The clonotype was recovered from a man aged 50 to 60 who received an inactivated influenza vaccine. Donor details come from another sample of the same person, matched by shared clones. Recombination linked TRBV5-1 to TRBJ2-5, and the D gene may be TRBD1, 5 bases matching. The specimen comprised PBMCs from blood, sampled on the day of vaccination. The CDR3 is CASSLAQALETQYF. In nucleotide form, the sequence is TGCGCCAGCAGCTTGGCACAGGCGCTGGAGACCCAGTACTTC.